The source of this T cell receptor beta chain is a study of preoperative IRX-2 immunotherapy in early breast cancer. As to treatment: preoperative locoregional IRX-2 cytokine immunotherapy. Samples came from a phase Ib trial of preoperative locoregional IRX-2 cytokine immunotherapy. Generated by immunoSEQ multiplex PCR, the TCRdb table keeps only in-frame clones and is missing some. The profile covers around 62,000 clones, with roughly 94% appearing a single time and roughly 1.5% taken by the ten largest. J lost 4 bases, V lost 3 bases, and 3 bases had no gene match. The CDR3 has 15 residues. CDR1 and CDR2 from the germline V gene are MNHEY and SMNVEV (reference sequence).

The sample here was taken from a patient treated with IRX-2 immunotherapy. The chain carries TRBV27 and TRBJ2-2; 9 nucleotides match TRBD2. The TCR was taken from a human donor with breast cancer. CDR3 bases: TGTGCCAGCAGTTTGGCGGGGGGGTTCACCGGGGAGCTGTTTTTT. It yields the protein CASSLAGGFTGELFF.